This entry lists 8 T cell receptor beta chains sequenced from one sample in a study of blood T cell repertoires in COVID-19. Clones were read by immunoSEQ multiplex PCR, and TCRdb kept only the in-frame ones, dropping some. The sample lists roughly 120,000 clones, roughly 70% occurring once. The specimen was peripheral blood. These receptors were obtained from a human donor with acute or convalescent COVID-19. The donor label of this sample is uncertain.

This chain uses TRBV5-4 with TRBJ2-3, with TRBD2 identical over 10 bases. CDR3 length equals 17 residues. Per germline, CDR1 SGHNT and CDR2 YYREEE (reference sequence). V lost 0 bases, J lost 2 bases, and 6 bases stayed unmatched. DNA for the CDR3: TGTGCCAGCAGCTTGGTCCGCCTAGCGGGGGACACAGATACGCAGTATTTT. Amino acid sequence: CASSLVRLAGDTDTQYF.

The genes are TRBV5-8 and TRBJ2-3, with D perhaps TRBD2 (6 bases). CDR1 SGHTS and CDR2 YDEGEE come from the germline V gene. The CDR3 totals 15 residues. V lost 0 bases and J 0 bases, leaving 8 bases between the germline ends. The CDR3 reads CASSLGRGSTDTQYF. The CDR3 bases are TGTGCCAGCAGCTTGGGGCGGGGTAGCACAGATACGCAGTATTTT.

J is TRBJ1-1 and V is TRBV7-9; maybe TRBD1 (6 bases). The CDR3 has 14 amino acids. Trimming shortened V by 5 bases and J by 0 bases, and 10 bases separated the two germline ends. CDR1 is SEHNR, CDR2 FQNEAQ, per germline (reference sequence). The CDR3 sequence is CASSPGQLNTEAFF. CDR3 sequence (DNA): TGTGCCAGCAGCCCAGGACAGCTGAACACTGAAGCTTTCTTT.

The V and J genes are TRBV5-1 and TRBJ1-2; TRBD1 aligns across 7 bases. CDR1 SGHRS and CDR2 YFSETQ come from the germline V gene. The junction had 7 bases not matched to a gene; V was cut back by 5 bases and J by 3 bases. The CDR3 is 14 residues long. CDR3 in DNA: TGCGCCAGCAGTATGGCTGACAGGGACTATGGCTACACCTTC. It is translated as CASSMADRDYGYTF.

The chain combines TRBV15 with TRBJ1-4; 7 nucleotides match TRBD1. Germline CDR1 LNHNV, CDR2 YYDKDF (reference sequence). This CDR3 is 17 amino acids long. V was pared by 7 bases and J by 10 bases, with 21 bases of the junction left unmatched. CDR3 protein: CATTRPALGTEGIKLFF. As DNA, the CDR3 is TGTGCCACCACCCGGCCAGCGTTGGGGACAGAGGGGATAAAACTGTTTTTT.

The chain recombines TRBV27 with TRBJ1-4; TRBD1 matches 11 bases. Germline CDR1 MNHEY, CDR2 SMNVEV (reference sequence). The length of the CDR3 is 16 residues. V lost 2 bases to trimming and J lost 8 bases; unmatched junction nucleotides: 7. The CDR3 nucleotides read TGTGCCAGCAGTTTAGGGACAGGGGGACGAAACGAAAAACTGTTTTTT. It translates to CASSLGTGGRNEKLFF.

The chain has TRBV11-2 and TRBJ2-7, with TRBD1 identical over 7 bases. This CDR3 is built from 13 residues. Germline CDR1 and CDR2: SGHAT and FQNNGV. V was clipped by 5 bases and J by 4 bases; unmatched bases: 5. CDR3 sequence (DNA): TGTGCCAGCAGCCCGGGACAGCCTTACGAGCAGTACGTC. Protein product: CASSPGQPYEQYV.

This clone was detected many times. The gene calls are TRBV6-5 and TRBJ1-2; no firm D call. Germline CDR1 MNHEY, CDR2 SVGAGI. This CDR3 region has 14 residues. Trimming took off 1 base at V and 8 bases at J, with 14 bases between the two ends. The CDR3 DNA is TGTGCCAGCAGTTACTACGGGGTTCGAGGGGGCTACACCTTC. It encodes CASSYYGVRGGYTF.